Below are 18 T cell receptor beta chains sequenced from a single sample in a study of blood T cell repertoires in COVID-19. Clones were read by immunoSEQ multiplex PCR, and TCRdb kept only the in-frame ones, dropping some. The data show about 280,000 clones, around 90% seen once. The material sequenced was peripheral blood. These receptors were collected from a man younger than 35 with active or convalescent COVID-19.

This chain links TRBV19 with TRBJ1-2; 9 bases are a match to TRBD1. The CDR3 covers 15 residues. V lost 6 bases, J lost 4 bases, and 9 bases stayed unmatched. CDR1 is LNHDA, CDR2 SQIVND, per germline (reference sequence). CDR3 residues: CASSATGGAGYGYTF. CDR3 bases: TGTGCCAGTAGCGCCACAGGGGGCGCCGGCTATGGCTACACCTTC.

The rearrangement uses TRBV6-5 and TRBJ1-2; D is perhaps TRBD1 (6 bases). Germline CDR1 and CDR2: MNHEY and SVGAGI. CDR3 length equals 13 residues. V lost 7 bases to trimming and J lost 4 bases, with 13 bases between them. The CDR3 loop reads CASTTGGPYGYTF. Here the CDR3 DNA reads TGTGCCAGCACTACGGGGGGCCCCTATGGCTACACCTTC.

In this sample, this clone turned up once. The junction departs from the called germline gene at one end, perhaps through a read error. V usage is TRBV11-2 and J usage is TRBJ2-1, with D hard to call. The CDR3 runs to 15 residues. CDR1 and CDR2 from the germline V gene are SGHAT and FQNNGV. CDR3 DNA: TGTGCCAGCAGCCTAGAGCTGAGCTCCTACAATGAGCAGTTCTTC. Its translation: CASSLELSSYNEQFF.

CDR3 protein: CATSGPGSGELFF. For the CDR3, the DNA is TGTGCCACCAGTGGTCCGGGTTCCGGGGAGCTGTTTTTT. The rearrangement joins TRBV24-1 to TRBJ2-2; D gene unclear. Trimming left V 5 bases short and J 6 bases short, with 9 bases between. The CDR3 is made up of 13 amino acids. Germline loops: CDR1 KGHDR, CDR2 SFDVKD.

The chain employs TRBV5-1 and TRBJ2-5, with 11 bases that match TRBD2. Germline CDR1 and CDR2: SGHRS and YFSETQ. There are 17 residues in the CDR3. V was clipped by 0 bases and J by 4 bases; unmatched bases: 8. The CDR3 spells CASSLEASGGHRETQYF. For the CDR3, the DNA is TGCGCCAGCAGCTTGGAGGCTAGCGGGGGGCATCGAGAGACCCAGTACTTC.

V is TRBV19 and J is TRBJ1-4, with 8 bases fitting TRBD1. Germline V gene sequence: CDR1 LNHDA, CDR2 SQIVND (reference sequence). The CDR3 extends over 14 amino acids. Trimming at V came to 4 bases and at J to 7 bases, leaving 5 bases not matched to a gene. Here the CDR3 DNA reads TGTGCCAGTAGTACGGACACAGGGGGTGAAAAACTGTTTTTT. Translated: CASSTDTGGEKLFF.

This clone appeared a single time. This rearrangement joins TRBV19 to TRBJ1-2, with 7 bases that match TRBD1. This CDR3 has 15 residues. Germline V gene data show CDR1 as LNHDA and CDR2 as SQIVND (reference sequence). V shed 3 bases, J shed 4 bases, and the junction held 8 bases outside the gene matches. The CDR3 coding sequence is TGTGCCAGTAGTATCATAGGGGGCTTAATCTATGGCTACACCTTC. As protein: CASSIIGGLIYGYTF.

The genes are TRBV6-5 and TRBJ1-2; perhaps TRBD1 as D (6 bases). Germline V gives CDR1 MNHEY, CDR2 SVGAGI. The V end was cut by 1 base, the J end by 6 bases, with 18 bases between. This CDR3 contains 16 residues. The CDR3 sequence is CASSYYAGVQGDGYTF. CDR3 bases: TGTGCCAGCAGTTACTATGCCGGGGTACAGGGTGATGGCTACACCTTC.

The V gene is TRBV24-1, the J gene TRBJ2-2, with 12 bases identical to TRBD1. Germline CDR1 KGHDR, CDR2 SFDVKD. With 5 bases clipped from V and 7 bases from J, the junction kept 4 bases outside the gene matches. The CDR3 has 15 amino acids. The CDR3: CATSAGQGAYGELFF. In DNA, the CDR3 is TGTGCCACCAGTGCGGGACAGGGGGCTTACGGGGAGCTGTTTTTT.

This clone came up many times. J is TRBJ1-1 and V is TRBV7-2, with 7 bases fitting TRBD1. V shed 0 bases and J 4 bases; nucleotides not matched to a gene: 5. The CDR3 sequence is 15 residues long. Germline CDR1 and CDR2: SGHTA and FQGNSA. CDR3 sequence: CASSLASQGSTEAFF. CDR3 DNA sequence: TGTGCCAGCAGCTTAGCGTCACAGGGGAGCACTGAAGCTTTCTTT.

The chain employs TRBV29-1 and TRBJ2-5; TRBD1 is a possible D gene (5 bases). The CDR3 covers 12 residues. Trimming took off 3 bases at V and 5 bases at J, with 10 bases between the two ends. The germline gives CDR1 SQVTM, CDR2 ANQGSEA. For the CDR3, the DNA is TGCAGCGTTGATCTGCAGGGCGAGACCCAGTACTTC. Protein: CSVDLQGETQYF.

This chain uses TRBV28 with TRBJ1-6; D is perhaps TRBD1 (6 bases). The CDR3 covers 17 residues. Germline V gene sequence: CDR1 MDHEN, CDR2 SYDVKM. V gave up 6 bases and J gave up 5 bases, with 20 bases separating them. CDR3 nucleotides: TGTGCCAGCAGAAAGAGGGATACAGGGATCAATAATTCACCCCTCCACTTT. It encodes CASRKRDTGINNSPLHF. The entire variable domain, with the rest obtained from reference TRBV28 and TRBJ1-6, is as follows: DVKVTQSSRYLVKRTGEKVFLECVQDMDHENMFWYRQDPGLGLRLIYFSYDVKMKEKGDIPEGYSVSREKKERFSLILESASTNQTSMYLCASRKRDTGINNSPLHFGNGTRLTVT.

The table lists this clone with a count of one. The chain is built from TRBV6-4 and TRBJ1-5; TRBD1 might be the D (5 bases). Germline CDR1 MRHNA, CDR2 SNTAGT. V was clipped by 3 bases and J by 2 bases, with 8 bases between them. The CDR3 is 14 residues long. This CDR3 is CASSETGGNQPQHF. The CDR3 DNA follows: TGTGCCAGCAGTGAGACGGGGGGCAATCAGCCCCAGCATTTT.

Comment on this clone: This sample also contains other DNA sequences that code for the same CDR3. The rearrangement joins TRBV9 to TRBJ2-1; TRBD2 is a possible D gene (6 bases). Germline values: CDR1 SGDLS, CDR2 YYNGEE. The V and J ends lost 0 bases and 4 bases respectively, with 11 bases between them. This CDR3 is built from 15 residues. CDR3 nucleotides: TGTGCCAGCAGCGTAGCCGGGGCGGGGTACAATGAGCAGTTCTTC. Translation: CASSVAGAGYNEQFF. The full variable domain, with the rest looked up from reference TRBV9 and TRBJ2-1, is DSGVTQTPKHLITATGQRVTLRCSPRSGDLSVYWYQQSLDQGLQFLIQYYNGEERAKGNILERFSAQQFPDLHSELNLSSLELGDSALYFCASSVAGAGYNEQFFGPGTRLTVL.

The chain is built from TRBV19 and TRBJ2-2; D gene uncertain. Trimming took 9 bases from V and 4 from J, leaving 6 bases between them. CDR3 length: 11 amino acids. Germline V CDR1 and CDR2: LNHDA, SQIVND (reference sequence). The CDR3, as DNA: TGTGCCAGCCGAGCCACCGGGGAGCTGTTTTTT. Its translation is CASRATGELFF.

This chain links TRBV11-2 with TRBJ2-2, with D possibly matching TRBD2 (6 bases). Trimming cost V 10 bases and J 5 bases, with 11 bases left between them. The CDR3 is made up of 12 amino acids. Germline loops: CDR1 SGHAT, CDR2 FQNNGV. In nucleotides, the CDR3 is TGTGCCACCGGCGGAGGGACCGGGGAGCTGTTTTTT. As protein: CATGGGTGELFF.

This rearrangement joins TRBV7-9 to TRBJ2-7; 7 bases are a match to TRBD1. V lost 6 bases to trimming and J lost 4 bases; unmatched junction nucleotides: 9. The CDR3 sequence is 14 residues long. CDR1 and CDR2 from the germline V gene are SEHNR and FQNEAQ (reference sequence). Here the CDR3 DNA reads TGTGCCAGCAGTCCGCGACAGGGTGCTTACGAGCAGTACTTC. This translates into CASSPRQGAYEQYF.

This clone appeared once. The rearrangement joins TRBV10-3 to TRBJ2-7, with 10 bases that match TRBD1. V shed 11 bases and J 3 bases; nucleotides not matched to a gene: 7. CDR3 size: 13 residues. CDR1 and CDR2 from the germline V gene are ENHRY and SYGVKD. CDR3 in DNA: TGTGCCGTCGACCGGGACAGGGGCTACGAGCAGTACTTC. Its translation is CAVDRDRGYEQYF.